The sequence of this T cell receptor beta chain was determined in a study of technical replicates of blood from four donors. Profiling relied on immunoSEQ multiplex PCR, and the TCRdb table lists in-frame clones only, not all of them. The sample contains some 96,000 clones, 90% to 97% of which appear only once. There are 14 residues in the CDR3. CDR1 and CDR2 (germline): SGDLS, YYNGEE. Losses at the gene ends were 2 bases for V and 8 bases for J; bases not matched to a gene: 7. The chain uses TRBV9 and TRBJ1-2; the match to TRBD1 covers 9 bases. The receptor's source is a human donor in good health. Material: T cells isolated from PBMCs. In DNA, the CDR3 is TGTGCCAGCAGCGTGACGGGACAGGGTAGGGGCTACACCTTC. As protein: CASSVTGQGRGYTF.